The rows below give T cell receptor beta chains drawn from one sample of a study of T cells in Graves' hyperthyroidism and ophthalmopathy. One entry per CDR3 protein results from TCRdb running MiXCR on the multiplex PCR reads. The table lists around 700,000 distinct CDR3 sequences, 15% to 20% of them singletons. Sequencing was done on a sample of blood. All receptors derive from a woman in her 50s with Graves' hyperthyroidism that later progressed to Graves' ophthalmopathy. The CDR3 runs from the conserved cysteine through the conserved F or W.

TRBV3-1	TRBJ1-4	CASAGGGAKLFF
TRBV11-2	TRBJ2-5	CASSLALSGGALQETQYF
TRBV27	TRBJ1-1	CASSGSPGTVMIGAFF
TRBV7-3	TRBJ1-6	CASSLAGGGSPLHF
TRBV7-3	TRBJ2-5	CASSPWASEETQYF
TRBV18	TRBJ2-7	CASSPGQGDSHEQYF
TRBV7-2	TRBJ2-5	CASSPLSFGRETQYF
TRBV20-1	TRBJ1-1	CSASTGLRIGAEAFF
TRBV24-1	TRBJ2-3	CATSGRVDSSTDTQYF
TRBV4-1	TRBJ1-4	CASSRGDRSEKLFF
TRBV20-1	TRBJ1-6	CSARPDSNSPLHF
TRBV7-3	TRBJ1-1	CASSRDSGETEAFF
TRBV20-1	TRBJ1-1	CSARDAGGLREAFF
TRBV12-3/TRBV12-4	TRBJ2-2	CAFKEDLGELFF
TRBV20-1	TRBJ2-2	CSVRQGRRDTGELFF
TRBV9	TRBJ2-3	CASSVVASDTDTQYF
TRBV10-1	TRBJ1-5	CASSDEGMQPQHF
TRBV5-6	TRBJ2-4	CASSFLLDQSFKNIQYF
TRBV5-1	TRBJ1-4	CASSSQEKDGNEKLFF
TRBV20-1	TRBJ2-7	CSASPVSYEQYF
TRBV12-5	TRBJ2-1	CASGLQVLHEQFF
TRBV6-4	TRBJ2-7	CASSELEGDRGTYEQYF
TRBV13	TRBJ2-3	CATSLRGVGTDTQYF
TRBV7-9	TRBJ2-3	CASNLAGSADTQYF
TRBV6-2/TRBV6-3	TRBJ2-3	CASSYGQSTDTQYF
TRBV5-1	TRBJ1-2	CASSQTYRGPVHGYTF
TRBV11-2	TRBJ2-5	CASSLAQKETQYF
TRBV6-1	TRBJ2-2	CASSHPWRTSGGAFPRTGELFF
TRBV29-1	TRBJ2-5	CSVDPGLGKQETQYF
TRBV7-3	TRBJ2-5	CASSSIAGGSQETQYF
TRBV10-3	TRBJ2-7	CAISGADEQYF
TRBV20-1	TRBJ2-2	CSVKTGTRGGTGELFF
TRBV6-1	TRBJ1-2	CASTTGRGTYGYTF
TRBV27	TRBJ2-3	CASGLGGGATDTQYF
TRBV19	TRBJ1-5	CASSIGTGIEQPQHF
TRBV12-3/TRBV12-4	TRBJ2-5	CASSLVGRTGETQYF
TRBV19	TRBJ1-4	CASSIRDRHEKLFF
TRBV20-1	TRBJ2-1	CSATVIAGVSYNEQFF
TRBV27	TRBJ2-2	CASSLGRGRITGELFF
TRBV19	TRBJ1-5	CATSPRDQPQHF
TRBV7-2	TRBJ2-7	CASSLEPGLRSYF
TRBV7-6	TRBJ2-7	CASSPRPGAGIYEQYF